The 21 T cell receptor beta chains below come from one sample, sequenced in a study of CD8 T cells in Susac syndrome. Reverse transcription of about 0.45 to 1 ug RNA was carried out with random hexamers. TCRdb recomputed calls from the immunoSEQ multiplex PCR reads with MiXCR, one row per CDR3 protein. Here the sample spans some 180,000 distinct CDR3 sequences, roughly 92% being singletons. Sequenced sample: CD4+ T cells from PBMCs. These receptors were taken from a human donor in good health.

In this sample, this clonotype turned up once. The gene calls are TRBV7-3 and TRBJ2-2, with D hard to call. This CDR3 is built from 15 residues. Trimming stripped 8 bases from V and 3 bases from J, with 16 bases between. Germline CDR1 SGHTA, CDR2 FQGTGA. CDR3 sequence: CASCPPTFDTGELFF. Written as DNA, the CDR3 is TGTGCCAGCTGCCCCCCTACTTTCGACACCGGGGAGCTGTTTTTT.

This clonotype was counted once. The chain joins TRBV7-9 to TRBJ1-3; D is perhaps TRBD1 (5 bases). Germline CDR1 reads SEHNR; CDR2 reads FQNEAQ (reference sequence). CDR3 length equals 15 residues. Trimming took 3 bases from V and 0 from J, leaving 9 bases between them. The CDR3: CASSFGGDSGNTIYF. In DNA form, the CDR3 reads TGTGCCAGCAGCTTTGGGGGTGACTCTGGAAACACCATATATTTT.

The J gene is TRBJ1-3, the V gene TRBV6-6, with D possibly being TRBD1 (5 bases). V was cut by 6 bases and J by 4 bases, with 16 bases left in between. The CDR3 sequence is 15 residues long. Germline V CDR1 and CDR2: MNHNY, SVGAGI (reference sequence). This CDR3 is CASSAHVGVGNTIYF. CDR3 coding DNA: TGTGCCAGCAGCGCCCATGTGGGGGTAGGAAACACCATATATTTT.

The CDR3, as DNA: TGTGCCACCAGTAGCGGGGGGGCAGATACGCAGTATTTT. This translates into CATSSGGADTQYF. V gene TRBV7-2 combines with J gene TRBJ2-3, with 11 bases identical to TRBD2. The CDR3 has 13 residues. Trimming cost V 10 bases and J 4 bases; bases outside gene matches: 4. Germline CDR1 is SGHTA and CDR2 is FQGNSA.

This clonotype was seen once. The gene calls are TRBV20-1 and TRBJ1-6; D is unclear. Germline CDR1 and CDR2: DFQATT and SNEGSKA (reference sequence). With 1 base removed from V and 0 bases from J, the gap between germline ends came to 4 bases. The CDR3 is 14 residues long. The CDR3 here is CSARARSYNSPLHF. The CDR3 DNA reads as TGCAGTGCTAGAGCCCGCTCCTATAATTCACCCCTCCACTTT.

About this clonotype: An end of the junction does not agree with germline; a read error may underlie this. V gene TRBV7-7 combines with J gene TRBJ2-3, with a tentative D call TRBD2 (6 bases). The CDR3 covers 14 residues. CDR1 is SSHAT, CDR2 FNYEAQ, per germline (reference sequence). The chain's CDR3 is CASSLAVPPDTQYF. CDR3 DNA: TGTGCTAGCAGCTTAGCGGTCCCCCCGGATACGCAGTATTTT.

The chain combines TRBV3-1 with TRBJ1-1, with D possibly TRBD1 on 6 matching bases. Germline V lookup: CDR1 LGHDT, CDR2 YNNKEL (reference sequence). Trimming cost V 3 bases and J 1 base, with 12 bases left between them. The CDR3 consists of 15 residues. The CDR3 loop reads CASSHSGTSNTEAFF. Written as DNA, the CDR3 is TGTGCCAGCAGCCACAGCGGGACATCGAACACTGAAGCTTTCTTT.

This clonotype has just one count. The genes are TRBV20-1 and TRBJ2-1, with 11 bases that match TRBD2. Looked up from germline, CDR1 is DFQATT and CDR2 is SNEGSKA (reference sequence). The junction had 3 bases not matched to a gene; V was cut back by 6 bases and J by 5 bases. The CDR3 is 13 residues long. CDR3 region: CSAQTSGNNEQFF. The DNA of the CDR3 is TGCAGTGCCCAGACTAGCGGGAACAATGAGCAGTTCTTC.

V and J are TRBV20-1 and TRBJ2-7; D perhaps matches TRBD1 (5 bases). The CDR3 contains 12 residues. V shed 6 bases and J shed 2 bases, with 11 bases lying between them. Germline V gene data show CDR1 as DFQATT and CDR2 as SNEGSKA (reference sequence). The CDR3, as DNA: TGCAGTGCAAGGACAAATACCTACGAGCAGTACTTC. It translates to CSARTNTYEQYF.

The J gene is TRBJ2-3, the V gene TRBV3-1; 11 bases align to TRBD2. Per germline, CDR1 LGHDT and CDR2 YNNKEL (reference sequence). Trimming at V came to 2 bases and at J to 2 bases, leaving 6 bases not matched to a gene. The CDR3 contains 17 residues. The CDR3 region is CASSQTGLAASTDTQYF. CDR3 nucleotides: TGTGCCAGCAGCCAAACGGGACTAGCGGCTTCCACAGATACGCAGTATTTT.

This rearrangement joins TRBV14 to TRBJ2-7; D may correspond to TRBD1 or TRBD2 (6 bases each). With 4 bases removed from V and 3 bases from J, the gap between germline ends came to 19 bases. The CDR3 totals 16 residues. Germline values: CDR1 SGHDN, CDR2 FVKESK. The DNA for the CDR3 is TGTGCCAGCAGCCCTTTGAGTACGGGGGCAAGCTACGAGCAGTACGTC. Its protein is CASSPLSTGASYEQYV.

Only a few counts were recorded for this clonotype. J is TRBJ1-1 and V is TRBV6-5, with a weak D call TRBD1 (5 bases). The CDR3 has 11 amino acids. Germline CDR1 and CDR2: MNHEY and SVGAGI. The V gene lost 5 bases and the J gene lost 8 bases, with 9 bases spanning the gap. The CDR3 nucleotides read TGTGCCAGCAGTCGACAGACCGAAGCTTTCTTT. It yields the protein CASSRQTEAFF.

The gene calls are TRBV6-2 or TRBV6-3 and TRBJ1-2; D gene uncertain. The V gene lost 1 base and the J gene lost 8 bases, with 11 bases spanning the gap. CDR1 and CDR2 from the germline V gene are MNHEY and SVGEGT. This CDR3 is built from 13 residues. CDR3 DNA sequence: TGTGCCAGCAGTTACTACCCGGCTGAAGGCTACACCTTC. Translation: CASSYYPAEGYTF.

The chain joins TRBV12-3 or TRBV12-4 to TRBJ2-7; 9 nucleotides align to TRBD1. V shed 6 bases, J shed 3 bases, and the junction held 6 bases outside the gene matches. CDR3 length equals 14 residues. In DNA, the CDR3 is TGTGCCAGCAGACGGACAGGGGCTGGCTACGAGCAGTACTTC. This sequence encodes CASRRTGAGYEQYF.

The table lists this clonotype with a few counts. The J gene is TRBJ1-5, the V gene TRBV12-3 or TRBV12-4; D not certain. V lost 3 bases and J lost 6, with 6 bases in between. The CDR3 loop spans 12 amino acids. The CDR3: CASSFGGQPQHF. The CDR3 region has the DNA TGTGCCAGCAGTTTTGGAGGTCAGCCCCAGCATTTT.

In this sample, this clonotype turned up once. The rearrangement uses TRBV7-6 and TRBJ1-1, with 10 bases fitting TRBD1. Germline-derived CDR1 and CDR2 are SGHVS and FNYEAQ. This CDR3 is built from 17 residues. V dropped 1 base and J dropped 0; count of bases not matched to a gene: 5. Here the CDR3 DNA reads TGTGCCAGCAGCTTAGGACAGGGGGCTACGGTGAACACTGAAGCTTTCTTT. Residues: CASSLGQGATVNTEAFF. Based on the CDR3 plus reference TRBV7-6 and TRBJ1-1, the full variable domain is GAGVSQSPRYKVTKRGQDVALRCDPISGHVSLYWYRQALGQGPEFLTYFNYEAQQDKSGLPNDRFSAERPEGSISTLTIQRTEQRDSAMYRCASSLGQGATVNTEAFFGQGTRLTVV.

The gene calls are TRBV11-2 and TRBJ2-6, with TRBD2 identical over 8 bases. Germline V gene sequence: CDR1 SGHAT, CDR2 FQNNGV. There are 20 residues in the CDR3. V dropped 1 base and J dropped 5; count of bases not matched to a gene: 16. The CDR3 nucleotides read TGTGCCAGCAGCTTAGGGGGAGGTCGGGGGGGTTCTCGTTGGGCCAACGTCCTGACTTTC. This codes for CASSLGGGRGGSRWANVLTF.

Written as DNA, the CDR3 is TGTGCCAGCAGTTACGCCGGCGGGGGGCCCAGGAATGTCCAGTACTTC. It translates to CASSYAGGGPRNVQYF. The genes are TRBV6-2 or TRBV6-3 and TRBJ2-5, with 8 positions matching TRBD2. V was clipped by 2 bases and J by 10 bases; unmatched bases: 15. This CDR3 region has 16 residues. CDR1 is MNHEY and CDR2 is SVGEGT in the germline V gene.

This clonotype was observed once. The J gene is TRBJ1-1, the V gene TRBV5-1, with D perhaps matching TRBD1 (6 bases). Per the germline V gene, CDR1 is SGHRS and CDR2 is YFSETQ. V was trimmed by 3 bases and J by 1 base, leaving 13 bases between them. The CDR3 spans 15 residues. CDR3 amino acids: CASSYWDTENTEAFF. CDR3 nucleotide sequence: TGCGCCAGCAGCTACTGGGACACAGAGAACACTGAAGCTTTCTTT.

The chain has TRBV10-3 and TRBJ2-5; D not certain. Germline CDR1 is ENHRY and CDR2 is SYGVKD. The CDR3 consists of 13 residues. Trimming shortened V by 5 bases and J by 5 bases, and 12 bases separated the two germline ends. The DNA of the CDR3 is TGTGCCATCAGTCAACCGGGTGCGGAGACCCAGTACTTC. Translating gives CAISQPGAETQYF.

V and J are TRBV3-1 and TRBJ1-2, with D unresolved. The CDR3 has 16 amino acids. Germline-derived CDR1 and CDR2 are LGHDT and YNNKEL (reference sequence). V lost 3 bases and J 6 bases, leaving 20 bases between the germline ends. CDR3 sequence (DNA): TGTGCCAGCAGCCACGCTACCCGGGCAGGTAAAGATGGCTACACCTTC. Amino acid sequence: CASSHATRAGKDGYTF.